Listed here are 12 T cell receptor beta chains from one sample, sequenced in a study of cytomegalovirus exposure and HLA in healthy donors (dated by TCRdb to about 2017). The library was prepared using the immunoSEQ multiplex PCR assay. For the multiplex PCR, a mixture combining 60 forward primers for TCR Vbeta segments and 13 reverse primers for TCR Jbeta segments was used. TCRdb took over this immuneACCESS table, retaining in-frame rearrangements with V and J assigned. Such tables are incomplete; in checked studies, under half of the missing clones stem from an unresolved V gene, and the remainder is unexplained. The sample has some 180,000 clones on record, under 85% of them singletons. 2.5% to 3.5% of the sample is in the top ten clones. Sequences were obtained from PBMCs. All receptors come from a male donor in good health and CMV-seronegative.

CDR3 region: CASSRGSYEQYF. CDR3 DNA sequence: TGTGCCAGCAGTCGGGGGTCCTACGAGCAGTACTTC. This rearrangement joins TRBV28 to TRBJ2-7, with D possibly TRBD2 on 6 matching bases. CDR1 MDHEN and CDR2 SYDVKM come from the germline V gene. V was cut by 5 bases and J by 1 base, with 6 bases left in between. This CDR3 contains 12 residues.

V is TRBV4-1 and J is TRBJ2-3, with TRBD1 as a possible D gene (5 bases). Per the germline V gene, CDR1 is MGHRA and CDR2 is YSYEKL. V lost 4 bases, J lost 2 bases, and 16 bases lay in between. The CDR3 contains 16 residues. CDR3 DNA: TGCGCCAGCAGCCTCCAGGGTGCACCCTACACAGATACGCAGTATTTT. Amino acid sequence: CASSLQGAPYTDTQYF.

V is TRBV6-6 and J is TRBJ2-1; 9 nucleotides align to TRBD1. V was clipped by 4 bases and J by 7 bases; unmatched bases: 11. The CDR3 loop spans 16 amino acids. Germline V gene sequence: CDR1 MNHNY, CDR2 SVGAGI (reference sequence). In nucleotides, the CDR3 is TGTGCCAGCAGTTGGGGGACAGGGTCTTTTTTGAATGAGCAGTTCTTC. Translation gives CASSWGTGSFLNEQFF.

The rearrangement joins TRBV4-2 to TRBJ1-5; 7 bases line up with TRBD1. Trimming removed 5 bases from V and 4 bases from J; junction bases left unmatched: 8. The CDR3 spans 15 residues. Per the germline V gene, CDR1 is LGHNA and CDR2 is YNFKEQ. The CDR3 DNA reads TGTGCCAGCAGCGAGTTGGGACAGTATAATCAGCCCCAGCATTTT. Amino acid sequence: CASSELGQYNQPQHF.

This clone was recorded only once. The CDR3 nucleotides are TGCAGCGTTGAAGCAGGGGGCGTGAACTATGGCTACACCTTC. Protein: CSVEAGGVNYGYTF. V and J are TRBV29-1 and TRBJ1-2; 8 nucleotides line up with TRBD1. Germline V gene lookup returns CDR1 SQVTM and CDR2 ANQGSEA. After removal of 1 base from V and 2 bases from J, the junction contained 3 bases not matched to a gene. The CDR3 runs 14 residues.

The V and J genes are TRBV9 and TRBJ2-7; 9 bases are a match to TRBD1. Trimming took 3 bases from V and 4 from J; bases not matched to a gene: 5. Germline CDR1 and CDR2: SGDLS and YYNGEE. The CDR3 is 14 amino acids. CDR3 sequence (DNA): TGTGCCAGCAGCGCCGGGACAGGGTTGTACGAGCAGTACTTC. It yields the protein CASSAGTGLYEQYF.

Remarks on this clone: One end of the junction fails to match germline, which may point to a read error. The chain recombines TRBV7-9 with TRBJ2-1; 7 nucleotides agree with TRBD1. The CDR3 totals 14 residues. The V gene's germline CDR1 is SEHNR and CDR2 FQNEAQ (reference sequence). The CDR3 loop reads CSSRPGTAYNEQFF. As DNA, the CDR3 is TGTTCCAGCAGACCTGGGACAGCCTACAATGAGCAGTTCTTC.

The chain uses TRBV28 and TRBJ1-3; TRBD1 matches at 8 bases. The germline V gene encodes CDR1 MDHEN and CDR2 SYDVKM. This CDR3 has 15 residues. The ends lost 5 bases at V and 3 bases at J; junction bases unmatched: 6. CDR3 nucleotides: TGTGCCAGCAGTCGACAGGGGAGTGGTGGAAACACCATATATTTT. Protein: CASSRQGSGGNTIYF.

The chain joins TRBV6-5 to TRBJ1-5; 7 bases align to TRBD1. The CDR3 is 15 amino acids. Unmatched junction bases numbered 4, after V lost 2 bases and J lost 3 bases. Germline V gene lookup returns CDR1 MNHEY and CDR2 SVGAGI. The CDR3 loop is CASSYDRAFNQPQHF. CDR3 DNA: TGTGCCAGCAGTTACGACAGGGCCTTCAATCAGCCCCAGCATTTT.

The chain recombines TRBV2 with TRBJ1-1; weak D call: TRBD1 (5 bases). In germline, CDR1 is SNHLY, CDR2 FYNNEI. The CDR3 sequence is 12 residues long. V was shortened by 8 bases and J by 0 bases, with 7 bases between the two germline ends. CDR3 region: CASGGMNTEAFF. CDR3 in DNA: TGTGCCAGCGGGGGGATGAACACTGAAGCTTTCTTT.

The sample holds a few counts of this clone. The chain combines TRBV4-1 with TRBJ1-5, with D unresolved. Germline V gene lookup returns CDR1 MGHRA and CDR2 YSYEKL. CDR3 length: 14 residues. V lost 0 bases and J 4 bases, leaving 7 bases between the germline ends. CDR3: CASSQETGNQPQHF. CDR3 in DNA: TGCGCCAGCAGCCAAGAGACGGGAAATCAGCCCCAGCATTTT.

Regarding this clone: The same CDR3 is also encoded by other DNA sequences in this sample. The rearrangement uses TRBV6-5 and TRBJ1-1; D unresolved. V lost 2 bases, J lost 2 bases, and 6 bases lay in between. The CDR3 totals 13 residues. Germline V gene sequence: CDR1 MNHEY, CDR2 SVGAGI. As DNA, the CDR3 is TGTGCCAGCAGTTACACGGGAAACACTGAAGCTTTCTTT. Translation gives CASSYTGNTEAFF.